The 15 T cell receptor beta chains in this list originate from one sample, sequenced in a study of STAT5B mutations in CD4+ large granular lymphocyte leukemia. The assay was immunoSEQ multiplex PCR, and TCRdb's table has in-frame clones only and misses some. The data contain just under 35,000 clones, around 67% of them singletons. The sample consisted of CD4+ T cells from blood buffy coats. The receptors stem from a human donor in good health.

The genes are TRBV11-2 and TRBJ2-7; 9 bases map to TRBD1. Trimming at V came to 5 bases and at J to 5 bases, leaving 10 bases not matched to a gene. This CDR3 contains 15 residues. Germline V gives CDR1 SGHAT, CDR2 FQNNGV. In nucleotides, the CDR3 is TGTGCCAGCAGCCGCCGGACAGGGGCCGCCGACGAGCAGTACTTC. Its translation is CASSRRTGAADEQYF.

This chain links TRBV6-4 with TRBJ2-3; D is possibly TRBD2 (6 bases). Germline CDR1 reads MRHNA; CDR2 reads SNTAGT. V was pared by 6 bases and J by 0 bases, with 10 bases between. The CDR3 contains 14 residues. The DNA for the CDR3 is TGTGCCAGCAGCCCCGGGGGTAGCACAGATACGCAGTATTTT. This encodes CASSPGGSTDTQYF.

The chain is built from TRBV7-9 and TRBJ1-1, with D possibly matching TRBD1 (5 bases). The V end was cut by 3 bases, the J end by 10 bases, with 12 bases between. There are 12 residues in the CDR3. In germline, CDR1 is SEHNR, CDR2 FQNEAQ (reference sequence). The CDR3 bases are TGTGCCAGCAGCTTGCAAGGCCAGGGAGCTTTCTTT. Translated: CASSLQGQGAFF.

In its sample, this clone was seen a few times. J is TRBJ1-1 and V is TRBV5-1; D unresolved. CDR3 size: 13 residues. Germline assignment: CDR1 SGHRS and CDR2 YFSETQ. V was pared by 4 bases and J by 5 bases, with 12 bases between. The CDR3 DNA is TGCGCCAGCAGCCCCTACTTGATGACTGAAGCTTTCTTT. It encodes CASSPYLMTEAFF.

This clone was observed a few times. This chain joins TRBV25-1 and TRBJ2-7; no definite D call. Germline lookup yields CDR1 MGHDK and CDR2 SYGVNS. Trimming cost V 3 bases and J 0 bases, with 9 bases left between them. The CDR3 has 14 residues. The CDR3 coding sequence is TGTGCCAGCAGTGACAGGCTCCTCTCCTACGAGCAGTACTTC. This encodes CASSDRLLSYEQYF.

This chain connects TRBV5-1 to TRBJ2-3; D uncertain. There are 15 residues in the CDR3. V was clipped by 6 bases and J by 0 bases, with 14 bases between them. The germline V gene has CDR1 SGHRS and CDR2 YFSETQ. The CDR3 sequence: CASTQAPTSTDTQYF. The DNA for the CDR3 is TGCGCCAGCACTCAGGCCCCAACTAGCACAGATACGCAGTATTTT.

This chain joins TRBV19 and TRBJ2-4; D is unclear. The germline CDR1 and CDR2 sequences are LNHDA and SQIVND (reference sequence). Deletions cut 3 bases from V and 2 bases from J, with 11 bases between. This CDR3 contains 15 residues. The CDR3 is CASSMSLHPKNIQYF. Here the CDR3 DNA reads TGTGCCAGTAGTATGTCTCTCCACCCCAAAAACATTCAGTACTTC.

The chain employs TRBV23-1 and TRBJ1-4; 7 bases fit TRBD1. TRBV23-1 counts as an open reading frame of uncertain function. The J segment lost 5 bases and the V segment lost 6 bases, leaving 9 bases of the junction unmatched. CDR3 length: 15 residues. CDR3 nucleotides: TGCGCCAGCAGCCGAGGGGACAGTTTAAATGAAAAACTGTTTTTT. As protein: CASSRGDSLNEKLFF.

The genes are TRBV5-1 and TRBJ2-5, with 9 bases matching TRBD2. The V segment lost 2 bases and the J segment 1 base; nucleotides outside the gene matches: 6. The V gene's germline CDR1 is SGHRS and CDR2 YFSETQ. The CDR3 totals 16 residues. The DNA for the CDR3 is TGCGCCAGCAGCTTAACCGGCGGGGGGGTCCAAGAGACCCAGTACTTC. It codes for CASSLTGGGVQETQYF.

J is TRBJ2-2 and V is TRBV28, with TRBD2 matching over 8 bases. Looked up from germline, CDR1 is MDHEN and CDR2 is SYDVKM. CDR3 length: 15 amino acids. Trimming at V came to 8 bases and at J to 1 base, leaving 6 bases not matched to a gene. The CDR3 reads CASVSGGENTGELFF. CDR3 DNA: TGTGCCAGCGTGAGCGGGGGAGAGAACACCGGGGAGCTGTTTTTT. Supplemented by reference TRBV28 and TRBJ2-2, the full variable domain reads DVKVTQSSRYLVKRTGEKVFLECVQDMDHENMFWYRQDPGLGLRLIYFSYDVKMKEKGDIPEGYSVSREKKERFSLILESASTNQTSMYLCASVSGGENTGELFFGEGSRLTVL.

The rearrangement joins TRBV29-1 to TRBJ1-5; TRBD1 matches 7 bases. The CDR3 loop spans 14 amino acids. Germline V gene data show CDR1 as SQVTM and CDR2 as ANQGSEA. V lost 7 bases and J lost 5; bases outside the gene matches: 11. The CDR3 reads CSATGASQDQPQHF. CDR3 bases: TGCAGCGCCACAGGGGCCTCACAAGATCAGCCCCAGCATTTT.

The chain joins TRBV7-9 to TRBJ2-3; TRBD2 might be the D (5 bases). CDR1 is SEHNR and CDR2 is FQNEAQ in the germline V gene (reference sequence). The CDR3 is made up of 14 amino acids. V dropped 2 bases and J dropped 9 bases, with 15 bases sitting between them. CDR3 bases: TGTGCCAGCAGCTTAATCCAACTAGGTCCAACGCAGTATTTT. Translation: CASSLIQLGPTQYF.

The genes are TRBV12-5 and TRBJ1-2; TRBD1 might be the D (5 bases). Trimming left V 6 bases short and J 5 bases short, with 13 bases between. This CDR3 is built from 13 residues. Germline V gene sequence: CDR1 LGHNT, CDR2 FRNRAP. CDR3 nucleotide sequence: TGTGCTAGTGGCACCGGGACGGAGTATGGCTACACCTTC. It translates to CASGTGTEYGYTF.

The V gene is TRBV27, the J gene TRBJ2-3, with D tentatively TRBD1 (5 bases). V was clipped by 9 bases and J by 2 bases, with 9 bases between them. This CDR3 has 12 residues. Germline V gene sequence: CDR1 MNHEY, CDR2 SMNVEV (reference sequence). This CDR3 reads CASKTDTDTQYF. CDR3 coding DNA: TGTGCCAGTAAGACAGACACAGATACGCAGTATTTT.

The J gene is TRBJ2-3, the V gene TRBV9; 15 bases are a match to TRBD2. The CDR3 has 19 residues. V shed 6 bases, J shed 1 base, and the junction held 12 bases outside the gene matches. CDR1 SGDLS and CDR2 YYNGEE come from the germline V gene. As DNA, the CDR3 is TGTGCCAGCAACCCCGGGACTAGCGGGGGGCTGAAGGGCACAGATACGCAGTATTTT. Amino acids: CASNPGTSGGLKGTDTQYF.